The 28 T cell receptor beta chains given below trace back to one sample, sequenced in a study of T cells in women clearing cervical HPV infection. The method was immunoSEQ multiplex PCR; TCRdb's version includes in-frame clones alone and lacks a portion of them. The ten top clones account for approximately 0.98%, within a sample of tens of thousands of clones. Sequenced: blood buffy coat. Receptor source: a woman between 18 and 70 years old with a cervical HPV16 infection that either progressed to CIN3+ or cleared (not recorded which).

CDR3 bases read: TGTGCCAGCAGTGGGTCAGGGGGCGTAACTGAA. Residues: CASSGSGGVTE. The entire CDR3 reads CASSGSGGVTEAFF. The rearrangement uses TRBV6-1 and TRBJ1-1, with 8 positions matching TRBD1. From the germline J gene comes the end of the CDR3, since the read stops 3 residues before it. J was trimmed by 5 bases and V by 4 bases; bases with no gene match: 6. The germline V gene has CDR1 MNHNS and CDR2 SASEGT. The CDR3 contains 14 residues.

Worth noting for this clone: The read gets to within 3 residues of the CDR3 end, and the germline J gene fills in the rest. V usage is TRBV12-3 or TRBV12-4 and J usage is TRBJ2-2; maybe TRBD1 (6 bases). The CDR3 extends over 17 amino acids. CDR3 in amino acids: CASSLALTDSHNSPLFF. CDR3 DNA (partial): TGTGCCAGCAGTTTAGCGCTTACGGACAGCCATAATTCACCG.

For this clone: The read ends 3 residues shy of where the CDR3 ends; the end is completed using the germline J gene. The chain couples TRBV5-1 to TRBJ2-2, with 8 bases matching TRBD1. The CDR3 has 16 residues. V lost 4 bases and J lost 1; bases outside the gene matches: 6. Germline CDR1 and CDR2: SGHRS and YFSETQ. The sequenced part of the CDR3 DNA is TGCGCCAGCAGCGAGGCCGGGACAGGGAACACCGGGGAG. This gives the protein CASSEAGTGNTGE. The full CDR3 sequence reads CASSEAGTGNTGELFF.

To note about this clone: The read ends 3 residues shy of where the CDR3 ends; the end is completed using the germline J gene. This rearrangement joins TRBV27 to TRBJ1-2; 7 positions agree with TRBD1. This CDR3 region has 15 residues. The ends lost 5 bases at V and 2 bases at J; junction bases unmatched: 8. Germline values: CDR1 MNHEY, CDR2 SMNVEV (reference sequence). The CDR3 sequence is CASSASRGLNYGYTF. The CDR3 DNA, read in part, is TGTGCCAGCAGTGCATCGAGGGGGCTGAACTATGGC.

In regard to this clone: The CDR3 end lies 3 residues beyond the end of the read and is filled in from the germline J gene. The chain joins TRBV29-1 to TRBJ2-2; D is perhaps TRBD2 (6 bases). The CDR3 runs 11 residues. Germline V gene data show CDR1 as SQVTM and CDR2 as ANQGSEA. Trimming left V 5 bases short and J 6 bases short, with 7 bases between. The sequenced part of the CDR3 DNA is TGCAGCGTTTGGAGGGCCGGGGAG. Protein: CSVWRAGE. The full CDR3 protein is CSVWRAGELFF.

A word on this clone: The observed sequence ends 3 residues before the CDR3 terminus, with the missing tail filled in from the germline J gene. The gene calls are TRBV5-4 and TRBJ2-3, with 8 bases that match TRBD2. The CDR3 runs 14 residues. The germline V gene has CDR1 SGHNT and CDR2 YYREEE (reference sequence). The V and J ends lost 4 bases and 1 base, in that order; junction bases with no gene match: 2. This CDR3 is CASSQLAGTDTQYF. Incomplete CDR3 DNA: TGTGCCAGCAGCCAACTAGCGGGCACAGATACG.

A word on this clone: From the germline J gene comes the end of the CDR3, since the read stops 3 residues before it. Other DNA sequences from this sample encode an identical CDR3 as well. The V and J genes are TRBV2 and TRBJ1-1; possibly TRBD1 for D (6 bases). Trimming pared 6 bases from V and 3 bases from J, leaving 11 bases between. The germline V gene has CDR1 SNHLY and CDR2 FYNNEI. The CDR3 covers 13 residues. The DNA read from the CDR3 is TGTGCCAGCAGAGCCGGACAGTACACTGAA. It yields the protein CASRAGQYTE. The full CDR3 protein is CASRAGQYTEAFF. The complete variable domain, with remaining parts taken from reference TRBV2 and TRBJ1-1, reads EPEVTQTPSHQVTQMGQEVILRCVPISNHLYFYWYRQILGQKVEFLVSFYNNEISEKSEIFDDQFSVERPDGSNFTLKIRSTKLEDSAMYFCASRAGQYTEAFFGQGTRLTVV.

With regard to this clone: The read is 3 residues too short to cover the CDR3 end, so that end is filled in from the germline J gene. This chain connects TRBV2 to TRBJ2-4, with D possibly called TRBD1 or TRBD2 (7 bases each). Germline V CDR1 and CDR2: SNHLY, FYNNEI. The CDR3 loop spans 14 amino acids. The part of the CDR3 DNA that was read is TGTGCCAGCAGAGGGGACAGCCTGAGGGAGGGT. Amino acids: CASRGDSLREG. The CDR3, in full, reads CASRGDSLREGQYF.

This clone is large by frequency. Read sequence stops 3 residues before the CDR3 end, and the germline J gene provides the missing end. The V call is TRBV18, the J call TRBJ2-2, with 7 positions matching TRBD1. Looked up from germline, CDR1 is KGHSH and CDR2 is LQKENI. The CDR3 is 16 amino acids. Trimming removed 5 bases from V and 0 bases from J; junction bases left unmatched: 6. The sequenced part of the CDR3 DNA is TGTGCCAGCTCAACGGGACAGCCTACGAACACCGGGGAG. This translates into CASSTGQPTNTGE. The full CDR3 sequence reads CASSTGQPTNTGELFF.

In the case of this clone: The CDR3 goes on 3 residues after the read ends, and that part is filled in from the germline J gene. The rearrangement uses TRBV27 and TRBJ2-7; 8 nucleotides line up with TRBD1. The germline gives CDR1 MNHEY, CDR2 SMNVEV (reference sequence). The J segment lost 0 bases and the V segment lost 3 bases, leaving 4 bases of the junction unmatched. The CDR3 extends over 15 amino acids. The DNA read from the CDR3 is TGTGCCAGCAGTTTCGTAGGACAGGGCTCCTACGAG. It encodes CASSFVGQGSYE. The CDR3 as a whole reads CASSFVGQGSYEQYF.

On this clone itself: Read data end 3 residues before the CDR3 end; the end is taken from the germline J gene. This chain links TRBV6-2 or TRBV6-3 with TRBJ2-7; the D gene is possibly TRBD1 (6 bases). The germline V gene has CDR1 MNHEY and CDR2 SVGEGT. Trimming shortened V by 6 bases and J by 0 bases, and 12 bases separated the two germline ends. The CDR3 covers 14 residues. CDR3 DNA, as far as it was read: TGTGCCAGCAGGTCGACAGGATTCTCCTACGAG. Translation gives CASRSTGFSYE. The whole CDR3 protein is CASRSTGFSYEQYF.

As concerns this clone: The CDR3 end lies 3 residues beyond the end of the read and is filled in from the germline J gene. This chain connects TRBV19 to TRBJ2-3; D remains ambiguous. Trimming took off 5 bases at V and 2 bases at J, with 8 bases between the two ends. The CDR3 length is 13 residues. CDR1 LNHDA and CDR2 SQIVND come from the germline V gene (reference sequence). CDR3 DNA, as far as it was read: TGTGCCAGTAGTTCTCGACACACAGATACG. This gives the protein CASSSRHTDT. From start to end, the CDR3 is CASSSRHTDTQYF.

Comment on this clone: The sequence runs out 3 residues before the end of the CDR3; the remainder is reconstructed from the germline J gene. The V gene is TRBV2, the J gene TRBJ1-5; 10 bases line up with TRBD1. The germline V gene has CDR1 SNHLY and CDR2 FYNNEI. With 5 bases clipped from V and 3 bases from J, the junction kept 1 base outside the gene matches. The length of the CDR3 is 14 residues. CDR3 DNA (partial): TGTGCCAGCAGTCGACAGGGGGCCAATCAGCCC. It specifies CASSRQGANQP. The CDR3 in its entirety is CASSRQGANQPQHF.

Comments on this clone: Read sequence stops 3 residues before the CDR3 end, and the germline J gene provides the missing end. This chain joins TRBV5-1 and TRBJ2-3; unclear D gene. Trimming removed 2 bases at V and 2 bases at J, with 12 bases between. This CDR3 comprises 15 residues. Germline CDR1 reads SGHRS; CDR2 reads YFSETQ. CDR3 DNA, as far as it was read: TGCGCCAGCAGCTTTAATTTCATCTACACAGATACG. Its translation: CASSFNFIYTDT. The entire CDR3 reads CASSFNFIYTDTQYF.

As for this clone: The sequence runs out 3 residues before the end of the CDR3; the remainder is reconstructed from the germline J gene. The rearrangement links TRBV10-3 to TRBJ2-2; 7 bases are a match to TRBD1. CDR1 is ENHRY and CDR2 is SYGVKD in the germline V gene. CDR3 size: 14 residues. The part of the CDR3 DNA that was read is TGTGCCATCAGAGGACAGGCGGATAATGAAAAG. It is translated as CAIRGQADNEK. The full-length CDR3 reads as CAIRGQADNEKLFF.

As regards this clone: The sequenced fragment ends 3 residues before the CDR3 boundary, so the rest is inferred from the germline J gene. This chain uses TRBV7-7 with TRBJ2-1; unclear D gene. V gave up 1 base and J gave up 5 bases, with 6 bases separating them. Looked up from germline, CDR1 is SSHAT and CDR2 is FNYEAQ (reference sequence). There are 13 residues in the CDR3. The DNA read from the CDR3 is TGTGCCAGCAGCTTAGGGGCCCACAATGAG. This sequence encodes CASSLGAHNE. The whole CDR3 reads CASSLGAHNEQFF.

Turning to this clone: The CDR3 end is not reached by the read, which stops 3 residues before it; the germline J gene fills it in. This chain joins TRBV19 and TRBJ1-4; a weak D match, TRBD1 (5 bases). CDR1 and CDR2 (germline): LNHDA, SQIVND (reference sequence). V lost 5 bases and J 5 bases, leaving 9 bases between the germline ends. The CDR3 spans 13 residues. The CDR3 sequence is CASSRRENEKLFF. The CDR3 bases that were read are TGTGCCAGTAGTCGCAGGGAGAATGAAAAA.

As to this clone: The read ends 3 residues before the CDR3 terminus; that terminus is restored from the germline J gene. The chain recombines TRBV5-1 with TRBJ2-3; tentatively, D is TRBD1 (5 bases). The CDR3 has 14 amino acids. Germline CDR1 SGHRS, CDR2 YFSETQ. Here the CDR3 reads CATKQDSSQETQYF. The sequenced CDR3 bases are TGCGCCACAAAACAAGACAGTTCACAAGAGACG.

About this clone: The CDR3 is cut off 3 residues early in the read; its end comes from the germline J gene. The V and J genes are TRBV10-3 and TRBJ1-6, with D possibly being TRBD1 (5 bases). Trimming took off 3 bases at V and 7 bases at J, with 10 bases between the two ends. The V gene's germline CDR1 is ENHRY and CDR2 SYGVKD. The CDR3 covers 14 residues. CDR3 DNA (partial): TGTGCCATCAGTGATCAGGGAGGGAATTCACCC. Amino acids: CAISDQGGNSP. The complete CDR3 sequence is CAISDQGGNSPLHF.

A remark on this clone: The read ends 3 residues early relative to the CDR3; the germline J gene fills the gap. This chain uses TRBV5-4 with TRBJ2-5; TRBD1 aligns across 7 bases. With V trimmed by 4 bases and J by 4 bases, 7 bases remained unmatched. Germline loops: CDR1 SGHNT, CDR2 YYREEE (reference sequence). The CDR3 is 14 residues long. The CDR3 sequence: CASSAGGLGETQYF. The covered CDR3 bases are TGTGCCAGCAGCGCAGGGGGTTTGGGAGAGACC.

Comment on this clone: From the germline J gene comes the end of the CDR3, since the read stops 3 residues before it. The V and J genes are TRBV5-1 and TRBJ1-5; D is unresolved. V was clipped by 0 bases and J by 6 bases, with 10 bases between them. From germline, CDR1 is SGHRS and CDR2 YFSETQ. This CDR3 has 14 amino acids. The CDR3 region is CASSLDGVRQPQHF. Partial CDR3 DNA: TGCGCCAGCAGCTTGGACGGGGTTCGTCAGCCC. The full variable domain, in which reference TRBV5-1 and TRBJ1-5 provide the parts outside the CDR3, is KAGVTQTPRYLIKTRGQQVTLSCSPISGHRSVSWYQQTPGQGLQFLFEYFSETQRNKGNFPGRFSGRQFSNSRSEMNVSTLELGDSALYLCASSLDGVRQPQHFGDGTRLSIL.

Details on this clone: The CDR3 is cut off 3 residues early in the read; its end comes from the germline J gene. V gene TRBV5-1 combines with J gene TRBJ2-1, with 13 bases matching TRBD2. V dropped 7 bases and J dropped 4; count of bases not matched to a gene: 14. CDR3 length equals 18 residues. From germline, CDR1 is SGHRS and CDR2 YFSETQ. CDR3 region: CASSATSGGATAYNEQFF. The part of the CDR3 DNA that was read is TGCGCCAGCTCGGCTACTAGCGGGGGGGCTACGGCGTACAATGAG.

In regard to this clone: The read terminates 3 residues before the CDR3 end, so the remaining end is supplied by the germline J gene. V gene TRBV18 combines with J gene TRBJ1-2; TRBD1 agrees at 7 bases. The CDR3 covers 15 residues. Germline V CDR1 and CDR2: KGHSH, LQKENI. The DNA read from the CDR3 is TGTGCCAGCTCCAACCCGGGACAGACCTACAATGAC. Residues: CASSNPGQTYND. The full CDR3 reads CASSNPGQTYNDYTF.

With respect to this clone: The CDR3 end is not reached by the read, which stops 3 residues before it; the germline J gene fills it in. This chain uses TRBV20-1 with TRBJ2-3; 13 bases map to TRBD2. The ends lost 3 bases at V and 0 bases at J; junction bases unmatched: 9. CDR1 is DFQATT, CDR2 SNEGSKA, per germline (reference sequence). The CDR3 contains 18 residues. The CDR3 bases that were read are TGCAGTGCTAGTTACGGGACTAGCGGGGCGTCTAGCACAGATACG. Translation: CSASYGTSGASSTDT. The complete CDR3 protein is CSASYGTSGASSTDTQYF.

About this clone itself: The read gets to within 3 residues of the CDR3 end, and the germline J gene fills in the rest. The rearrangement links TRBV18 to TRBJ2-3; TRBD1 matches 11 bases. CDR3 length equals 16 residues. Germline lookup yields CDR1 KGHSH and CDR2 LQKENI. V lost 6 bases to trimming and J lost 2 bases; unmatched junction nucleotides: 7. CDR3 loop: CASSTGQGGLTDTQYF. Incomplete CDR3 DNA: TGTGCCAGCTCCACGGGACAGGGGGGACTCACAGATACG. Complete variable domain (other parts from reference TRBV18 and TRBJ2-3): NAGVMQNPRHLVRRRGQEARLRCSPMKGHSHVYWYRQLPEEGLKFMVYLQKENIIDESGMPKERFSAEFPKEGPSILRIQQVVRGDSAAYFCASSTGQGGLTDTQYFGPGTRLTVL.

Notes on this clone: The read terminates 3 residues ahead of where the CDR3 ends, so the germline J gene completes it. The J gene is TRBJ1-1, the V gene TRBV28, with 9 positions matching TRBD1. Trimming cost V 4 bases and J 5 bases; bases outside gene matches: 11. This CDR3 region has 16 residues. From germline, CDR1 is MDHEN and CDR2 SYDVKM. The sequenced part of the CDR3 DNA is TGTGCCAGCAGTTATCCCGGGACAGGGCCGAGGACTGAA. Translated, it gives CASSYPGTGPRTE. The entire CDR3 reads CASSYPGTGPRTEAFF. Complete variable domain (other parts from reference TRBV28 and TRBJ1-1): DVKVTQSSRYLVKRTGEKVFLECVQDMDHENMFWYRQDPGLGLRLIYFSYDVKMKEKGDIPEGYSVSREKKERFSLILESASTNQTSMYLCASSYPGTGPRTEAFFGQGTRLTVV.

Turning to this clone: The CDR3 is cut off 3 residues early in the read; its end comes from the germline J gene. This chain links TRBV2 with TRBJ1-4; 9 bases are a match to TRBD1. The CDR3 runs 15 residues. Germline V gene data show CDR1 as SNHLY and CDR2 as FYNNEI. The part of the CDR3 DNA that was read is TGTGCCAGCAACGAGCTACAGGGGGCGAGTTCACCA. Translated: CASNELQGASSP. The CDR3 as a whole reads CASNELQGASSPLFF. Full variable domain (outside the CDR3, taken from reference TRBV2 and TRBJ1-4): EPEVTQTPSHQVTQMGQEVILRCVPISNHLYFYWYRQILGQKVEFLVSFYNNEISEKSEIFDDQFSVERPDGSNFTLKIRSTKLEDSAMYFCASNELQGASSPLFFGSGTQLSVL.

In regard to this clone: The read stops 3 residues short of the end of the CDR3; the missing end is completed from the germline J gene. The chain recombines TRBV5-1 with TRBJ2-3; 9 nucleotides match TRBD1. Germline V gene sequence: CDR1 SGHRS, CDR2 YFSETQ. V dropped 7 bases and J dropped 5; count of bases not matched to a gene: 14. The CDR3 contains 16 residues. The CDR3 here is CASGLIPGQGLDTQYF. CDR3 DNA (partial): TGCGCCAGCGGATTGATTCCGGGACAGGGCTTAGATACG.